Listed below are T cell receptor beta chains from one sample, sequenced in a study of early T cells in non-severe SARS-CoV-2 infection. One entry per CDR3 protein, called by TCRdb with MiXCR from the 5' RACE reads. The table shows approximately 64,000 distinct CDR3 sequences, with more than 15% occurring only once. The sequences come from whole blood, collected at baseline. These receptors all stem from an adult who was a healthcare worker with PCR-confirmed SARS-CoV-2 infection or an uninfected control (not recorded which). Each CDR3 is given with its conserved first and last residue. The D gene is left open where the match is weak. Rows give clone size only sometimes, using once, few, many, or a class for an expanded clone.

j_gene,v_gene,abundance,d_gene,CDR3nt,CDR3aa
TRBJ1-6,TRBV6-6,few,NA,TGTGCCATTGGGGCAGGCTCCTATAATTCACCCCTCCACTTT,CAIGAGSYNSPLHF
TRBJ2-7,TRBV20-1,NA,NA,TGCAGTGGCCCAGGGCCCCACGAGCAGTACTTC,CSGPGPHEQYF
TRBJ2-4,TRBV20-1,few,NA,TGCAGTGCTAGAGAGGACAGAAGCCTAGCCAAAAACATTCAGTACTTC,CSAREDRSLAKNIQYF
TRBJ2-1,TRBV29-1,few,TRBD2,TGCAGCGTCAACGGACTAGCGGGATCCTACAATGAGCAGTTCTTC,CSVNGLAGSYNEQFF
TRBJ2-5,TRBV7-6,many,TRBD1,TGTGCCAGCAGCACCACAGGGGGCCGGGAGACCCAGTACTTC,CASSTTGGRETQYF
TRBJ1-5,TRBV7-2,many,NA,TGTGCCAGCAGCTTAGGGCAGCTCCGGAGCAATCAGCCCCAGCATTTT,CASSLGQLRSNQPQHF
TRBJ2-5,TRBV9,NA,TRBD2,TGTGCCAGCAGCGTAGGTGTAGCGGGGGCTAAAGAGACCCAGTACTTC,CASSVGVAGAKETQYF
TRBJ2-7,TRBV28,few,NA,TGTGCCAGCAATCCGCAAGTGTCAACCTACGAGCAGTACTTC,CASNPQVSTYEQYF
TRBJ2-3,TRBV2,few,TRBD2,TGTGCCAGCCAGCGGGAGAGTTCCGATACGCAGTATTTT,CASQRESSDTQYF
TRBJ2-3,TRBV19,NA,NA,TGTGCCAGTGGCTCGGAGGGCACAGATACGCAGTATTTT,CASGSEGTDTQYF
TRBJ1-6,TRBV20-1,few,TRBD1,TGCAGTGCTCAGGGACAGGGGGATGTTTCACCCCTCCACTTT,CSAQGQGDVSPLHF